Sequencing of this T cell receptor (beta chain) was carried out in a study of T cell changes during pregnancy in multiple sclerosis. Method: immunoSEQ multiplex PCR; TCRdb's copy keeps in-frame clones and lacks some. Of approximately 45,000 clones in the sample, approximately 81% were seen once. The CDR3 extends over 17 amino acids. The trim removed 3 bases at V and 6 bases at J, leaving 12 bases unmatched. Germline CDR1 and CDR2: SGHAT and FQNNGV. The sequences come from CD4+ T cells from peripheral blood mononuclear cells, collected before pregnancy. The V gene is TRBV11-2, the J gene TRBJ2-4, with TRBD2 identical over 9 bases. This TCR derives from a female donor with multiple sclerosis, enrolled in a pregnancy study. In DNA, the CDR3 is TGTGCCAGCAGCTTGATATTCGCGGGAGGGCCCGGAAACATTCAGTACTTC. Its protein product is CASSLIFAGGPGNIQYF.